This T cell receptor (beta chain) comes out of a study of cytomegalovirus exposure and HLA in healthy donors. The CDR3 runs 17 residues. Germline CDR1 and CDR2: WSHSY and SAAADI. Trimming at V came to 0 bases and at J to 4 bases, leaving 8 bases not matched to a gene. The primer mix had 60 Vbeta and 13 Jbeta primers. Repertoires were generated with immunoSEQ multiplex PCR, while TCRdb's copy carries only in-frame clones and drops some. Here the sample spans about 77,000 clones, 75% being singletons. The TCR comes from a woman between 40 and 55 years old in good health and CMV-seronegative. The sequencing input was PBMCs. This chain connects TRBV10-2 to TRBJ1-4; 7 nucleotides agree with TRBD1. CDR3 sequence (DNA): TGCGCCAGCAGTGAGTCCGGACAGGCGTTGGGTAATGAAAAACTGTTTTTT. The encoded protein is CASSESGQALGNEKLFF.